The T cell receptor beta chain described here comes from a study of blood T cell repertoires in COVID-19. This CDR3 spans 15 amino acids. Deletions cut 3 bases from V and 5 bases from J, with 14 bases between. Germline loops: CDR1 ENHRY, CDR2 SYGVKD. Profiled with immunoSEQ multiplex PCR; TCRdb holds only in-frame clones, not every one. The sample carries more than 120,000 clones, about 86% recorded once. The genes are TRBV10-3 and TRBJ1-3, with D tentatively TRBD1 (6 bases). This receptor was identified in a woman aged 45-65 years with active or convalescent COVID-19. Material for sequencing was peripheral blood. The CDR3 DNA is TGTGCCATCAGTGACTCCGGGACATCGAGAAACACCATATATTTT. Its translation: CAISDSGTSRNTIYF.